The 5 T cell receptor beta chains below all came from one sample that was sequenced in a study of blood T cells in healthy people across ages. Together with a sample-barcoded 5' primer, a J-beta primer mix was included in a second PCR lasting about 7 to 11 cycles. Each CDR3 protein is one row after TCRdb ran MiXCR on the 5' RACE reads. Of over 450,000 distinct CDR3 sequences in the sample, approximately 25% were seen once. This sample also belongs to another study, concerning T cells of mothers and their children.

The sample comprised blood. The receptors come from a boy between 10 and 17 years old in good health.

This chain connects TRBV12-3 or TRBV12-4 to TRBJ2-5, with TRBD2 identical over 8 bases. The ends lost 5 bases at V and 0 bases at J; junction bases unmatched: 8. The CDR3 length is 16 residues. The CDR3 reads CASSPRGGQYQETQYF. The CDR3 DNA reads TGTGCCAGCAGTCCCCGGGGGGGGCAGTACCAAGAGACCCAGTACTTC.

This clonotype was seen ten or more times. V gene TRBV4-3 combines with J gene TRBJ2-4; D not resolved. V was clipped by 1 base and J by 4 bases, with 14 bases between them. Germline CDR1 is LGHNA and CDR2 is YSLEER. This CDR3 contains 16 residues. This chain's CDR3 is CASSQVRPNGKNIQYF. As DNA, the CDR3 is TGCGCCAGCAGCCAAGTTCGGCCAAACGGAAAAAACATTCAGTACTTC.

Concerning this clonotype: A read error is likely, as this CDR3 ends without the conserved phenylalanine or tryptophan. This rearrangement joins TRBV7-2 to TRBJ2-7; D is possibly TRBD1 or TRBD2 (5 bases each). The CDR3 spans 13 residues. Trimming cost V 5 bases and J 0 bases, with 8 bases left between them. The germline gives CDR1 SGHTA, CDR2 FQGNSA. For the CDR3, the DNA is TGTGCCAGCAGCGAGGGGAGCTCCTACGAGCAGTACCTC. Protein product: CASSEGSSYEQYL.

The sample holds a few counts of this clonotype. This chain joins TRBV12-3 or TRBV12-4 and TRBJ2-6; D may match TRBD1 or TRBD2 (5 bases each). This CDR3 is 16 amino acids long. The V end lost 6 bases, the J end lost 0 bases, and 12 bases lay between the germline ends. This CDR3 reads CASSGAVFSGANVLTF. The CDR3 DNA sequence: TGTGCCAGCAGCGGGGCAGTCTTCTCTGGGGCCAACGTCCTGACTTTC.

This clonotype showed up just a few times. This chain uses TRBV2 with TRBJ2-5, with D perhaps TRBD2 (6 bases). With the DNA end fitting TRBJ2-7 better, the J assignment may be wrong. CDR1 and CDR2 (germline): SNHLY, FYNNEI. The CDR3 extends over 14 amino acids. This CDR3 is CASSEAGLRYEQYF. The CDR3 nucleotides are TGTGCCAGCAGTGAAGCGGGACTCCGCTACGAGCAGTACTTC.